One T cell receptor beta chain is described in this entry. Its antigen is not known. The data belong to a study of T cells expressing NK-cell markers. Whole-study results and caveats: NKG2C+ dominant clonotype frequencies in a handful of donors were roughly 1.0-7.5% of CD8+ T cells.

From the 5' RACE reads, TCRdb lists one entry per CDR3 protein and no DNA. This repertoire includes 250,000 to 300,000 distinct CDR3 sequences. This TCR was recovered from a woman aged 18 to 75 in good health. Sequencing was done on a sample of blood T cells: a sorted CD56 or NKG2C T cell subset, CD4+ or CD8+ T cells, or bulk PBMC T cells (not recorded which).

The CDR3 loop reads CSARWGSYNEQFF. The rearrangement uses TRBV20-1 and TRBJ2-1; absent DNA, TCRdb's TRBD1 call cannot be checked. This CDR3 comprises 13 residues. Germline V gene lookup returns CDR1 DFQATT and CDR2 SNEGSKA (reference sequence).